This TCR beta chain was documented in a study of T cell responses to AZD1222 COVID-19 vaccine. Findings of the study overall: White British people made up most donors, females outnumbered males, and clonal diversity was possibly underestimated.

With respect to this clone: Its antigen is still unknown.

Sequenced by immunoSEQ multiplex PCR; TCRdb stores in-frame clones only, minus some. The sample shows approximately 70,000 clones, 88% of them seen only once. Sequencing was performed on peripheral blood, taken 28 days after the second dose of the MenACWY control vaccine. The sequence derives from an adult who received the MenACWY meningococcal vaccine as a control.

CDR3 nucleotide sequence: TGTGCCAGCAGTCACCCTAGGGTTGGGACTGAAGCTTTCTTT. This translates into CASSHPRVGTEAFF. V gene TRBV28 combines with J gene TRBJ1-1; D unclear. In germline, CDR1 is MDHEN, CDR2 SYDVKM. This CDR3 region has 14 residues. V was cut by 5 bases and J by 5 bases, with 15 bases left in between.